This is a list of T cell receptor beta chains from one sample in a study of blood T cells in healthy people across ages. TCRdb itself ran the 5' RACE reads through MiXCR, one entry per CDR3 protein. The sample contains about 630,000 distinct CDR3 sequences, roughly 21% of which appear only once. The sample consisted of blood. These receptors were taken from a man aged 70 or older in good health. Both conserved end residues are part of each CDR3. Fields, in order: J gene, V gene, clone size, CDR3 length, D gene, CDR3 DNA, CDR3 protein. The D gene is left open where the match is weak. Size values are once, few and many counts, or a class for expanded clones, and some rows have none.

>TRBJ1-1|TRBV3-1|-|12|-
TGTGCCAGCAGCCAAGGAGGGGTTCTATCTTTCTTT
CASSQGGVLSFF
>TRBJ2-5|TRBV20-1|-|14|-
TGCAGTGCTAGGGGGGGACAGCTCCAAGAGACCCAGTACTTC
CSARGGQLQETQYF
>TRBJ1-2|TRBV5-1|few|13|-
TGCGCCAGCAGCTTCGAGGGCGGCTATGGCTACACCTTC
CASSFEGGYGYTF
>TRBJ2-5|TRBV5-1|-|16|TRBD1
TGCGCCAGCAGCACCGGGACAGTGCCGTACCAAGAGACCCAGTACTTC
CASSTGTVPYQETQYF
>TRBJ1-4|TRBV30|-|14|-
TGTGCCTGGGACCAAGCGGGATATAATGAAAAACTGTTTTTT
CAWDQAGYNEKLFF
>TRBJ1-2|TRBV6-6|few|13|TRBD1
TGTGCCAGCGAAGTAGGGGGCACCTATGGCTACACCTTC
CASEVGGTYGYTF
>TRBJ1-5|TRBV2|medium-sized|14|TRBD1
TGTGCCAGCGGGGGGACAGGCGTCAATCAGCCCCAGCATTTT
CASGGTGVNQPQHF
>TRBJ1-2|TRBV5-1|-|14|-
TGCGCCAGCAACAGAGGATCAGCAAACTATGGCTACACCTTC
CASNRGSANYGYTF
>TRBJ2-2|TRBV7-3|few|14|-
TGTGCCAGCAGCTTAAATCCGTATATGGGGGAGCTGTTTTTT
CASSLNPYMGELFF
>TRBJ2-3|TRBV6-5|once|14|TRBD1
TGTGCCAGCTCAAGAAGCAGGGGGATCGATACGCAGTATTTT
CASSRSRGIDTQYF
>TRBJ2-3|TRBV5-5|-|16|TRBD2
TGTGCCAGCAGACGACTAGCGGGAGGGAGCACAGATACGCAGTATTTT
CASRRLAGGSTDTQYF
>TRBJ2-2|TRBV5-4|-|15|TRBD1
TGTGCCAGCAGCTACGACAGGGGTGGCACCGGGGAGCTGTTTTTT
CASSYDRGGTGELFF
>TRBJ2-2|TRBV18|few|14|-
TGTGCCAGCTCGAAGACTAGTACCACCGGGGAGCTGTTTTTT
CASSKTSTTGELFF
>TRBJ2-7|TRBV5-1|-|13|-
TGCGCCAGCAGCTTGGCACCAAGTGAGGAGCAGTACTTC
CASSLAPSEEQYF
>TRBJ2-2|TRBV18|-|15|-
TGTGCCAGCTCACCATTAAGGGGGAGCACCGGGGAGCTGTTTTTT
CASSPLRGSTGELFF
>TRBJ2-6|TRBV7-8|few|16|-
TGTGCCAGCAGCCTAAAGAGAAACTCTGGGGCCAACGTCCTGACTTTC
CASSLKRNSGANVLTF
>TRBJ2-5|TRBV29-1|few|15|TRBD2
TGCAGCGTTGGGGTAGCGGGAGGGAGTGGAGAGACCCAGTACTTC
CSVGVAGGSGETQYF
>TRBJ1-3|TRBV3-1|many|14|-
TGTGCCAGCAGCCCCGCCGGAAGGGGAAACACCATATATTTT
CASSPAGRGNTIYF
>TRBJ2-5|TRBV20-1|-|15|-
TGCAGTCCTAGAGTTCGGGCAGGACGAAAAGAGACCCAGTACTTC
CSPRVRAGRKETQYF
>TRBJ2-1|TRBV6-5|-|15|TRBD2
TGTGCCAGCAGAATAGCGGGCCCCTCCTACAATGAGCAGTTCTTC
CASRIAGPSYNEQFF
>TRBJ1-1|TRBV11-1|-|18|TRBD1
TGTGCCAGCAGCCCCCTACTCGGAGGGGGCGATTATGGCCCACGTGCTTTCTTT
CASSPLLGGGDYGPRAFF
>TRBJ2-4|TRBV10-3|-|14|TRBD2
TGTGCCATCAGCTGGGACTACGGGAGGGGGATTCAGTACTTC
CAISWDYGRGIQYF
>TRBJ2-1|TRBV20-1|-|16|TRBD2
TGCAGTGCTAGAGCGGGACTAGCGGGAGTCGGCAATGAGCAGTTCTTC
CSARAGLAGVGNEQFF
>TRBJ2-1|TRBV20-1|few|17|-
TGCAGTGCTAGAGCATACAGCACCTCAATCTCCTACAATGAGCAGTTCTTC
CSARAYSTSISYNEQFF
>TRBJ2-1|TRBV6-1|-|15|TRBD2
TGTGCCAGCAGTGAATCTAGCGGGTTATACAATGAGCAGCTCTTC
CASSESSGLYNEQLF
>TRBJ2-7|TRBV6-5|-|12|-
TGTGCCAGCGGGGTGGCAGCCTACGAGCAGTACTTC
CASGVAAYEQYF
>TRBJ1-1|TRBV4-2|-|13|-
TGTGCCAGCAGCCAAGATGAGAACACTGAAGCTTTCTTT
CASSQDENTEAFF
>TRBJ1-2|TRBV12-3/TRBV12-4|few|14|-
TGTGCCAGCAGTTTGGGGGTGGAGTGGTATGGCTACACCTTC
CASSLGVEWYGYTF
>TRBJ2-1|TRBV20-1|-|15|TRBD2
TGCAGTGCTCCAAGACTAGCGGGGGGGGTTGATGAGCAGTTCTTC
CSAPRLAGGVDEQFF
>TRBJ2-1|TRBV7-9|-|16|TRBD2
TGTGCCAGCAGCCACGCCGGGACTAGCTTCTACAATGAGCAGTTCTTC
CASSHAGTSFYNEQFF
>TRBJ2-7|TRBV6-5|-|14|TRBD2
TGTGCCAGCAGACCGGGACTAGCGGCATACGAGCAGTACTTC
CASRPGLAAYEQYF
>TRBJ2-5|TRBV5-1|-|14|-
TGCGCCAGCAGCTTGGTGTCAGGGAAAGAGACCCAGTACTTC
CASSLVSGKETQYF
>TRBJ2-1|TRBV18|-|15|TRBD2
TGTGCCAGCTCAGCGGGACTAGTGGAAAGAAATGAGCAGTTCTTC
CASSAGLVERNEQFF
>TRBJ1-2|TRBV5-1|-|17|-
TGCGCCAGCAGCGAGGGCACGAAGAACAGGGTCGTCTATGGCTACACCTTC
CASSEGTKNRVVYGYTF
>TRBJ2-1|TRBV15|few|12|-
TGTGCCACCAGCACCGGCCCACACGAGCAGTTCTTC
CATSTGPHEQFF
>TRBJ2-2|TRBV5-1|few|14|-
TGCGCCCGCAGCTTGGATGCTAACACCGGGGAGCTGTTTTTT
CARSLDANTGELFF
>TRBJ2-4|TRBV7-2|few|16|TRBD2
TGTGCCAGCAGCGCCGGGACTAGCGGGAGAGTTGACATTCAGTACTTC
CASSAGTSGRVDIQYF
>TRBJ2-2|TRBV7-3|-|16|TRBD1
TGTGCCAGCAGCTTAAGGGGACAGGCGAACACCGGGGAGCTGTTTTTT
CASSLRGQANTGELFF
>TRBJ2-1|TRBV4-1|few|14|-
TGCGCCAGCAGCCAAGGGGCAAGGGGGAGTGTGCAGTTCTTC
CASSQGARGSVQFF
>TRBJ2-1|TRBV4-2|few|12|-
TGTGCCAGCAGCCAAGATAAGGCCCGGCAGTTCTTC
CASSQDKARQFF
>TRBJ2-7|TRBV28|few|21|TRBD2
TGTGCCAGCAGTTTAAATCTAGGACAGGTCCTAGCGGGGGGCAGCTCCTACGAGCAGTACTTC
CASSLNLGQVLAGGSSYEQYF
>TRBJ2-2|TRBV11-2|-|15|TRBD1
TGTGCCAGCAGCTTACCGACAGGGGTACCAGGGGAGCTGTTTTTT
CASSLPTGVPGELFF
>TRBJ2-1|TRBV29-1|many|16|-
TGCAGCGTTGAAAGGAAGAGTGGGACCACGGACAATGAGCAGTTCTTC
CSVERKSGTTDNEQFF
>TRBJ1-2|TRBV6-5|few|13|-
TGTGCCAGCAGTTACAGGCAGAACTATGGCTACACCTTC
CASSYRQNYGYTF